These T cell receptor beta chains were read from a single sample in a study of control samples from healthy donors and cancer patients. Here immunoSEQ multiplex PCR was the method, and the copy in TCRdb shows in-frame clones only, minus some. The sample carries about 55,000 clones, roughly 90% recorded once. Material: blood. The origin of the receptors is a man aged 50 to 59 in good health. The CDR3 runs from the conserved cysteine through the conserved F or W. Each record gives: J gene, V gene, CDR3 protein.

TRBJ1-1	TRBV24-1	CATSPWGGTEAFF
TRBJ2-2	TRBV16	CASSQSGRGREELFF
TRBJ1-5	TRBV4-3	CASSQSRTGGHQPQHF
TRBJ1-4	TRBV10-3	CAISGDRGSEKLFF
TRBJ1-4	TRBV19	CASKWGQSTNEKLFF
TRBJ2-7	TRBV5-8	CASSSRTGDYEQYF
TRBJ1-4	TRBV5-1	CASSPPGGGEKLFF
TRBJ2-2	TRBV7-9	CASSGIAGGSGELFF
TRBJ2-2	TRBV13	CASSYAHSDTNTGELFF
TRBJ1-1	TRBV5-6	CASRIQGGTEAFF
TRBJ2-7	TRBV27	CASSPQTGLSSYEQYF
TRBJ2-2	TRBV21-1	CTSSPKIGLAGANTGELFF
TRBJ1-1	TRBV5-1	CASSLEGTEAFF
TRBJ2-7	TRBV15	CATSRDLGQGADEQYF
TRBJ2-1	TRBV24-1	CATSDRLAGHYNEQFF
TRBJ2-7	TRBV18	CASSLGAGGPNEQYF
TRBJ2-1	TRBV10-3	CAISESAEGRENEQFF
TRBJ2-7	TRBV29-1	CSVETGTGDASYYEQYF
TRBJ2-7	TRBV28	CASSLGGSYEQYF
TRBJ2-1	TRBV20-1	CSASPTWDEASISYNEQFF
TRBJ1-2	TRBV27	CASSLHRGRGYGYTF
TRBJ1-5	TRBV19	CASSDQGYDSNQPQHF